The next 10 T cell receptor beta chains were all read from a single sample in a study of cytomegalovirus exposure and HLA in healthy donors. The PCR ran on 60 Vbeta and 13 Jbeta primers. Data came from immunoSEQ multiplex PCR; TCRdb stores just in-frame clones and leaves some out. With tens of thousands of clones in the sample, the ten largest clones hold about 3.6%. Sample: PBMCs. All receptors derive from a young woman in good health and CMV-seronegative.

This chain uses TRBV5-4 with TRBJ2-1; 10 bases line up with TRBD2. The CDR3 covers 17 residues. Per germline, CDR1 SGHNT and CDR2 YYREEE (reference sequence). Trimming at V came to 2 bases and at J to 0 bases, leaving 5 bases not matched to a gene. The CDR3 is CASSLAGGFSSYNEQFF. As DNA, the CDR3 is TGTGCCAGCAGCTTAGCGGGGGGGTTTAGCTCCTACAATGAGCAGTTCTTC.

The chain combines TRBV6-5 with TRBJ1-1; D is unresolved. Deletions cut 2 bases from V and 5 bases from J, with 12 bases between. This CDR3 is 14 amino acids long. Germline loops: CDR1 MNHEY, CDR2 SVGAGI. The CDR3 reads CASSYRSGKTEAFF. The CDR3 region has the DNA TGTGCCAGCAGTTACCGTTCCGGGAAGACTGAAGCTTTCTTT.

J is TRBJ1-1 and V is TRBV25-1; D ambiguous. V lost 0 bases and J lost 0, with 14 bases in between. This CDR3 region has 17 residues. CDR1 MGHDK and CDR2 SYGVNS come from the germline V gene. CDR3 sequence: CASSEYALGPMNTEAFF. CDR3 DNA sequence: TGTGCCAGCAGTGAATACGCTTTGGGCCCCATGAACACTGAAGCTTTCTTT. The complete variable domain, with remaining parts taken from reference TRBV25-1 and TRBJ1-1, reads EADIYQTPRYLVIGTGKKITLECSQTMGHDKMYWYQQDPGMELHLIHYSYGVNSTEKGDLSSESTVSRIRTEHFPLTLESARPSHTSQYLCASSEYALGPMNTEAFFGQGTRLTVV.

V gene TRBV5-1 combines with J gene TRBJ2-3, with 11 bases that match TRBD2. This CDR3 has 15 residues. CDR1 and CDR2 from the germline V gene are SGHRS and YFSETQ. V shed 0 bases, J shed 4 bases, and the junction held 1 base outside the gene matches. The CDR3 here is CASSLASGGPDTQYF. The CDR3 DNA reads as TGCGCCAGCAGCTTGGCTAGCGGGGGGCCAGATACGCAGTATTTT.

This chain uses TRBV7-8 with TRBJ2-7; TRBD2 matches at 9 bases. Germline loops: CDR1 SGHVS, CDR2 FQNEAQ. CDR3 size: 14 residues. The V segment lost 5 bases and the J segment 2 bases; nucleotides outside the gene matches: 4. For the CDR3, the DNA is TGTGCCAGCAGCCCGCGGGAGGGGGCCTACGAGCAGTACTTC. Its translation: CASSPREGAYEQYF.

The rearrangement uses TRBV30 and TRBJ1-6; D might be TRBD1 (5 bases). The CDR3 is made up of 16 amino acids. Trimming shortened V by 0 bases and J by 8 bases, and 17 bases separated the two germline ends. Germline CDR1 and CDR2: GTSNPN and SVGIG (reference sequence). CDR3 bases: TGTGCCTGGAGTGTACTTTCGAGACAGTTGGATTCACCCCTCCACTTT. This gives the protein CAWSVLSRQLDSPLHF.

The rearrangement links TRBV5-1 to TRBJ2-7, with D perhaps matching TRBD1 (6 bases). This CDR3 has 14 residues. Trimming left V 4 bases short and J 2 bases short, with 13 bases between. Germline CDR1 SGHRS, CDR2 YFSETQ. For the CDR3, the DNA is TGCGCCAGCAGCAGAGAAGGACAGACCTACGAGCAGTACTTC. Protein sequence: CASSREGQTYEQYF.

CDR3 loop: CASSPWDSGGSYEQYF. The CDR3 nucleotides are TGCGCCAGCAGCCCTTGGGACAGCGGGGGGTCCTACGAGCAGTACTTC. The chain has TRBV4-1 and TRBJ2-7; TRBD2 matches 9 bases. Per the germline V gene, CDR1 is MGHRA and CDR2 is YSYEKL. The CDR3 runs 16 residues. J lost 1 base, V lost 4 bases, and 8 bases had no gene match.

The gene calls are TRBV6-5 and TRBJ2-3; perhaps TRBD1 as D (5 bases). This CDR3 spans 12 amino acids. The ends were cut back, 11 bases at V and 8 bases at J, with 17 bases in the middle. Germline values: CDR1 MNHEY, CDR2 SVGAGI. In DNA, the CDR3 is TGTGCCCTAACCGGACACCACTGTACGCAGTATTTT. Translating gives CALTGHHCTQYF.

This chain connects TRBV5-4 to TRBJ2-1; 7 positions match TRBD2. CDR3 length equals 13 residues. Trimming removed 5 bases from V and 9 bases from J; junction bases left unmatched: 8. The germline V gene encodes CDR1 SGHNT and CDR2 YYREEE (reference sequence). CDR3 sequence (DNA): TGTGCCAGCAGGAAGACTAGCATCAGTGAGCAGTTCTTC. This translates into CASRKTSISEQFF.